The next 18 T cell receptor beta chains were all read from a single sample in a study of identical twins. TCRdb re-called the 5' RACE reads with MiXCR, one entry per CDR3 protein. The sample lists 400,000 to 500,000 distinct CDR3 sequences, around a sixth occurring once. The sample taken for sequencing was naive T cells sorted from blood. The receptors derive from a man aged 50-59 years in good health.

CDR3 sequence (DNA): TGTGCCAGCACCACCGGGGATGAGCAGTTCTTC. As protein: CASTTGDEQFF. V usage is TRBV11-2 and J usage is TRBJ2-1; possibly TRBD2 for D (5 bases). Germline lookup yields CDR1 SGHAT and CDR2 FQNNGV. This CDR3 has 11 amino acids. The V and J ends lost 7 bases and 8 bases respectively, with 9 bases between them.

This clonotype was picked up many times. In DNA form, the CDR3 reads TGTGCCAGCCAGGACAGACCCAGCTCCTATAATTCACCCCTCCACTTT. It translates to CASQDRPSSYNSPLHF. The V gene is TRBV12-3 or TRBV12-4, the J gene TRBJ1-6; possible D gene TRBD1, 6 bases. Between the trimmed V and J ends, which lost 8 bases and 0 bases, there was a span of 14 bases. CDR3 length equals 16 residues.

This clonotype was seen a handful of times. CDR3 in amino acids: CASSYTSGTGNYEQYF. The DNA for the CDR3 is TGTGCCAGTAGTTACACCTCCGGGACAGGGAACTACGAGCAGTACTTC. This chain joins TRBV19 and TRBJ2-7; 9 bases match TRBD1. Germline CDR1 reads LNHDA; CDR2 reads SQIVND (reference sequence). The CDR3 is 16 residues long. J gave up 3 bases and V 5 bases, and 11 bases lay outside the gene matches.

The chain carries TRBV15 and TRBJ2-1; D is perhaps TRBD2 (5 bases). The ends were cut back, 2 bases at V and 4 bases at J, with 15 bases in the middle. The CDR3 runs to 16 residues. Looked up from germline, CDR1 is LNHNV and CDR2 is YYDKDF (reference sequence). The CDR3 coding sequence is TGTGCCACCAGCAGACCACTAGAGCAGCCTTACAATGAGCAGTTCTTC. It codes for CATSRPLEQPYNEQFF.

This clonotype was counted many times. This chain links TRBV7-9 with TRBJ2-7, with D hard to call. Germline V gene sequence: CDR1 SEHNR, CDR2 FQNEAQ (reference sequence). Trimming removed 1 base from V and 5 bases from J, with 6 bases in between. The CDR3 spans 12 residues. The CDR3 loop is CASSLGPNEQYF. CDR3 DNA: TGTGCCAGCAGCTTAGGTCCCAACGAGCAGTACTTC.

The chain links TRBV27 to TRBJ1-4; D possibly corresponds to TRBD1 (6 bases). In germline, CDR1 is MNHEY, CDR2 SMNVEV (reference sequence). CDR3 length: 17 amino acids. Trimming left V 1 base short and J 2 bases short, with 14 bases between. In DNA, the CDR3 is TGTGCCAGCAGTTTATGGAACAGGGACCTGACTAATGAAAAACTGTTTTTT. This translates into CASSLWNRDLTNEKLFF.

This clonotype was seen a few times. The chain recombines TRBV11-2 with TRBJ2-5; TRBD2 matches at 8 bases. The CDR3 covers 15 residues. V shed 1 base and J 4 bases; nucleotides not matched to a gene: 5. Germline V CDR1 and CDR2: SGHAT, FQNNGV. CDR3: CASSLATSVAETQYF. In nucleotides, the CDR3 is TGTGCCAGCAGCTTAGCGACTAGCGTCGCAGAGACCCAGTACTTC.

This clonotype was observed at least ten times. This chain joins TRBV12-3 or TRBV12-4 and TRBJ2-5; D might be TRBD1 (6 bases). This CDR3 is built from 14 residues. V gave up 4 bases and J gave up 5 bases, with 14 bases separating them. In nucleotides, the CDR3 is TGTGCCAGCAGTTCCACCAGGGGAAGGGAGACCCAGTACTTC. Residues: CASSSTRGRETQYF.

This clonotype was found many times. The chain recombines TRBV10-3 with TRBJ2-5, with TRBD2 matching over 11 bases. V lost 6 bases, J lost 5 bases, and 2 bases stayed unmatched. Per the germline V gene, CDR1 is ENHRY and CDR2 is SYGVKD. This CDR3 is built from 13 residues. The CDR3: CAIRTSGEETQYF. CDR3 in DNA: TGTGCCATCAGGACTAGCGGGGAGGAGACCCAGTACTTC.

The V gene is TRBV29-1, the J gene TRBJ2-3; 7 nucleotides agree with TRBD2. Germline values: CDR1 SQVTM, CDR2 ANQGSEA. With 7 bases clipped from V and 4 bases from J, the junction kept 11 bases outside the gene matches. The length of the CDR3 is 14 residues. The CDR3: CSAGGGEGADTQYF. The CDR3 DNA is TGCAGCGCCGGGGGAGGGGAGGGCGCAGATACGCAGTATTTT.

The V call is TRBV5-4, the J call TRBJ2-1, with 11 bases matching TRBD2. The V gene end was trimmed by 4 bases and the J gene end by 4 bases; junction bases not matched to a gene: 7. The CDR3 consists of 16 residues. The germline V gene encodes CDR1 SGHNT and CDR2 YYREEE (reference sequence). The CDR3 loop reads CASSRSGLAVYNEQFF. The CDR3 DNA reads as TGTGCCAGCAGCCGGTCGGGACTAGCGGTTTACAATGAGCAGTTCTTC.

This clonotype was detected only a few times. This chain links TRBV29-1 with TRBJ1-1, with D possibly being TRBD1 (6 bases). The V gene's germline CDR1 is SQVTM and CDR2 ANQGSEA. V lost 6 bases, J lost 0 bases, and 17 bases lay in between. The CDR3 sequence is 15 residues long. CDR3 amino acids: CSVTLQGLMNTEAFF. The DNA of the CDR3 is TGCAGCGTCACACTACAGGGCCTAATGAACACTGAAGCTTTCTTT.

The CDR3 DNA is TGTGCCAGCAGCCCGAGGGACAGGGTGTATGGAAACACTGAAGCTTTCTTT. Amino acid sequence: CASSPRDRVYGNTEAFF. This chain uses TRBV7-8 with TRBJ1-1; TRBD1 agrees at 9 bases. V dropped 5 bases and J dropped 2; count of bases not matched to a gene: 12. The V gene's germline CDR1 is SGHVS and CDR2 FQNEAQ. This CDR3 is built from 17 residues. The full variable domain, in which reference TRBV7-8 and TRBJ1-1 provide the parts outside the CDR3, is GAGVSQSPRYKVAKRGQDVALRCDPISGHVSLFWYQQALGQGPEFLTYFQNEAQLDKSGLPSDRFFAERPEGSVSTLKIQRTQQEDSAVYLCASSPRDRVYGNTEAFFGQGTRLTVV.

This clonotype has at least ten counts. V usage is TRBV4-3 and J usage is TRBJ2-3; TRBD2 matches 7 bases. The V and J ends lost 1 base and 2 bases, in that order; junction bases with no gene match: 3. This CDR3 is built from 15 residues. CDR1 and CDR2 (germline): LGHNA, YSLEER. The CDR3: CASSQGGGFTDTQYF. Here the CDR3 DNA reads TGCGCCAGCAGCCAAGGCGGGGGATTCACAGATACGCAGTATTTT.

This chain's CDR3 is CASSLGVTGRETQYF. CDR3 bases: TGTGCCAGCAGTTTAGGGGTCACTGGCCGCGAGACCCAGTACTTC. The V call is TRBV27, the J call TRBJ2-5; D gene unclear. Germline CDR1 and CDR2: MNHEY and SMNVEV (reference sequence). CDR3 size: 15 residues. V was shortened by 2 bases and J by 5 bases, with 15 bases between the two germline ends.

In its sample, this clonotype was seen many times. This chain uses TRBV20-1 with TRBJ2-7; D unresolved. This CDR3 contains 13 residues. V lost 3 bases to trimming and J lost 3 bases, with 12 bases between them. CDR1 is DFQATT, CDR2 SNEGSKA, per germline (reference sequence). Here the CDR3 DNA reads TGCAGTGCTAGGCCGAGCCACCTCTACGAGCAGTACTTC. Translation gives CSARPSHLYEQYF.

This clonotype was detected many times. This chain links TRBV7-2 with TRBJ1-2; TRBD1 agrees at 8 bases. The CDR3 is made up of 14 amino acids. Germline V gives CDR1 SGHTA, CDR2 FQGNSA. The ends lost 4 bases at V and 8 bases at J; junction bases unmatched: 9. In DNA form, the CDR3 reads TGTGCCAGCAGCTCGGCGACAGGGGAGAACGGCTACACCTTC. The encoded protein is CASSSATGENGYTF.

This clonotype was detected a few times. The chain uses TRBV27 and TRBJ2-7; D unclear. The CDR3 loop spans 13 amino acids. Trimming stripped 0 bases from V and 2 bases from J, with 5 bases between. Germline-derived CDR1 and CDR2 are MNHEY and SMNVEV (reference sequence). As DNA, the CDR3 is TGTGCCAGCAGTTTATCGGGCCCCTACGAGCAGTACTTC. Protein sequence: CASSLSGPYEQYF.